Following are 17 T cell receptor beta chains from one sample sequenced in a study of T cells in Graves' hyperthyroidism and ophthalmopathy. Researchers amplified the TCR beta CDR3 regions from RNA transcripts. TCR CDR3 underwent first-round RT-PCR with the HTBI primer set. TCRdb re-analysed the multiplex PCR reads in MiXCR, keeping a single row per CDR3 protein. The data contain 400,000 or so distinct CDR3 sequences, 14% of them singletons. Sequencing input: blood. These receptors came from a woman in her twenties or thirties with Graves' ophthalmopathy.

This clonotype was seen many times. The chain carries TRBV7-9 and TRBJ2-5; unclear D gene. The germline V gene encodes CDR1 SEHNR and CDR2 FQNEAQ (reference sequence). This CDR3 contains 15 residues. Deletions cut 2 bases from V and 3 bases from J, with 13 bases between. In DNA, the CDR3 is TGTGCCAGCAGCTTACCCCTATCTAAGGAAGAGACCCAGTACTTC. This sequence encodes CASSLPLSKEETQYF.

This clonotype was recorded many times. This chain connects TRBV30 to TRBJ1-6, with unresolved D. The V gene's germline CDR1 is GTSNPN and CDR2 SVGIG (reference sequence). This CDR3 region has 13 residues. V was cut by 2 bases and J by 9 bases, with 11 bases left in between. The DNA of the CDR3 is TGTGCCTGGAGTCATGACGTGCCTTCACCCCTCCACTTT. It translates to CAWSHDVPSPLHF.

This clonotype was seen repeatedly, ten times or more. The CDR3 loop is CASRIPRTGKGAYGYTF. The CDR3, as DNA: TGTGCCAGCAGGATACCCCGGACAGGGAAGGGCGCATATGGCTACACCTTC. The rearrangement links TRBV28 to TRBJ1-2; 8 positions agree with TRBD1. The V gene's germline CDR1 is MDHEN and CDR2 SYDVKM. V shed 6 bases, J shed 5 bases, and the junction held 17 bases outside the gene matches. The CDR3 length is 17 residues.

This clonotype came up many times. The chain joins TRBV6-1 to TRBJ1-1; maybe TRBD1 (5 bases). The ends were cut back, 7 bases at V and 7 bases at J, with 19 bases in the middle. This CDR3 has 14 amino acids. CDR1 is MNHNS, CDR2 SASEGT, per germline. The CDR3 loop is CASTMGGMGGEAFF. The CDR3 DNA reads TGTGCCAGCACTATGGGAGGGATGGGGGGTGAAGCTTTCTTT.

This clonotype was seen many times. This chain uses TRBV9 with TRBJ1-1, with no clear D. CDR1 SGDLS and CDR2 YYNGEE come from the germline V gene. This CDR3 is 15 amino acids long. The ends were cut back, 0 bases at V and 0 bases at J, with 9 bases in the middle. The CDR3 sequence is CASSVVPGMNTEAFF. The CDR3 DNA sequence: TGTGCCAGCAGCGTAGTTCCGGGCATGAACACTGAAGCTTTCTTT.

This clonotype has a count of ten or more. This chain connects TRBV2 to TRBJ2-3; TRBD1 might be the D (5 bases). The germline V gene encodes CDR1 SNHLY and CDR2 FYNNEI. V lost 4 bases and J lost 4, with 12 bases in between. This CDR3 is built from 14 residues. CDR3 amino acids: CASSAGAGADTQYF. The CDR3, as DNA: TGTGCCAGCAGTGCTGGGGCCGGCGCAGATACGCAGTATTTT. The whole variable domain, filled in from reference TRBV2 and TRBJ2-3, reads EPEVTQTPSHQVTQMGQEVILRCVPISNHLYFYWYRQILGQKVEFLVSFYNNEISEKSEIFDDQFSVERPDGSNFTLKIRSTKLEDSAMYFCASSAGAGADTQYFGPGTRLTVL.

V and J are TRBV15 and TRBJ2-5, with D maybe TRBD2 (6 bases). The germline V and J ends were trimmed by 5 bases and 3 bases, with 13 bases remaining between them. The CDR3 spans 14 residues. Germline CDR1 reads LNHNV; CDR2 reads YYDKDF (reference sequence). In DNA form, the CDR3 reads TGTGCCACCAGCGGAGGGGCAAGAAAAGAGACCCAGTACTTC. Encoded protein: CATSGGARKETQYF.

This clonotype was counted many times. The chain carries TRBV27 and TRBJ2-7; 8 bases are a match to TRBD1. The CDR3 totals 14 residues. Unmatched junction bases numbered 7, after V lost 5 bases and J lost 4 bases. CDR1 and CDR2 from the germline V gene are MNHEY and SMNVEV (reference sequence). The CDR3: CASSRQGASYEQYF. The CDR3 nucleotides are TGTGCCAGCAGTCGGCAGGGGGCAAGTTACGAGCAGTACTTC.

This clonotype was observed at least ten times. This chain links TRBV5-1 with TRBJ1-1; D possibly corresponds to TRBD1 (5 bases). V was clipped by 0 bases and J by 3 bases, with 15 bases between them. CDR1 SGHRS and CDR2 YFSETQ come from the germline V gene. This CDR3 contains 16 residues. Written as DNA, the CDR3 is TGCGCCAGCAGCTTGGTTGTCGGTGGGGGAGACACTGAAGCTTTCTTT. It yields the protein CASSLVVGGGDTEAFF.

The sample holds many counts of this clonotype. The V gene is TRBV20-1, the J gene TRBJ2-1; 8 bases map to TRBD2. V was clipped by 5 bases and J by 14 bases; unmatched bases: 14. CDR1 and CDR2 from the germline V gene are DFQATT and SNEGSKA (reference sequence). This CDR3 has 13 residues. The CDR3 loop reads CSARVLAGVKEFF. The DNA of the CDR3 is TGCAGTGCTCGAGTCCTAGCGGGCGTGAAGGAGTTCTTC.

This clonotype has ten or more counts. This chain connects TRBV10-2 to TRBJ2-2; D could derive from TRBD1 or TRBD2 (6 bases each). V lost 4 bases and J 5 bases, leaving 20 bases between the germline ends. The germline V gene encodes CDR1 WSHSY and CDR2 SAAADI. This CDR3 is 17 amino acids long. This CDR3 is CASSAWARGLWTGELFF. The CDR3, as DNA: TGCGCCAGCAGTGCTTGGGCCCGGGGGCTGTGGACCGGGGAGCTGTTTTTT.

This clonotype has a handful of counts. This may be a read error: a much more frequent sequence differs by one nucleotide. The V gene is TRBV11-2, the J gene TRBJ2-7; D possibly uses TRBD1 or TRBD2 (5 bases each). The CDR3 sequence is 13 residues long. CDR1 is SGHAT and CDR2 is FQNNGV in the germline V gene. The CDR3 nucleotides are TGTGTCAGCAGTCCTGGGACCTCCTACGAGCAGTACTTC. Residues: CVSSPGTSYEQYF.

To note about this clonotype: A single base separates this from a much larger clone, so it may be a read error. Lacking the conserved final phenylalanine or tryptophan, this CDR3 likely reflects a read error. The chain employs TRBV2 and TRBJ1-5; possible D gene TRBD1, 6 bases. This CDR3 has 16 amino acids. V was trimmed by 2 bases and J by 0 bases, leaving 11 bases between them. Germline CDR1 is SNHLY and CDR2 is FYNNEI. The CDR3 spells CASSEWGANSNQPQHL. DNA for the CDR3: TGTGCCAGCAGTGAATGGGGGGCGAATAGCAATCAGCCCCAGCATCTT.

In this sample, this clonotype turned up many times. The V and J genes are TRBV9 and TRBJ1-2; 11 bases agree with TRBD1. Trimming at V came to 0 bases and at J to 7 bases, leaving 11 bases not matched to a gene. This CDR3 region has 17 residues. Germline CDR1 is SGDLS and CDR2 is YYNGEE. Here the CDR3 reads CASSVARTGGAAGGYTF. CDR3 coding DNA: TGTGCCAGCAGCGTAGCTAGGACAGGGGGCGCGGCGGGTGGCTACACCTTC.

This clonotype was found many times. The gene calls are TRBV11-2 and TRBJ2-7; TRBD1 aligns across 10 bases. The CDR3 runs 17 residues. Germline values: CDR1 SGHAT, CDR2 FQNNGV. J gave up 3 bases and V 0 bases, and 8 bases lay outside the gene matches. This chain's CDR3 is CASSLDHLRDRGYEQYF. The CDR3 DNA follows: TGTGCCAGCAGCTTAGATCACCTCCGGGACAGGGGCTACGAGCAGTACTTC.

V gene TRBV9 combines with J gene TRBJ2-5; no definite D call. CDR3 length equals 15 residues. Germline CDR1 reads SGDLS; CDR2 reads YYNGEE. Trimming stripped 0 bases from V and 2 bases from J, with 11 bases between. The CDR3 DNA reads TGTGCCAGCAGCGTAGCTGTAGATCAGCAAGAGACCCAGTACTTC. Translated: CASSVAVDQQETQYF. The full variable domain, completed using reference TRBV9 and TRBJ2-5, is DSGVTQTPKHLITATGQRVTLRCSPRSGDLSVYWYQQSLDQGLQFLIQYYNGEERAKGNILERFSAQQFPDLHSELNLSSLELGDSALYFCASSVAVDQQETQYFGPGTRLLVL.

This clonotype was picked up many times. V is TRBV11-2 and J is TRBJ2-2; D is uncertain. The V end was cut by 1 base, the J end by 6 bases, with 9 bases between. The CDR3 totals 14 residues. Per the germline V gene, CDR1 is SGHAT and CDR2 is FQNNGV. The CDR3 DNA is TGTGCCAGCAGCTTAGCCGACTCGCCCGGGGAGCTGTTTTTT. Its translation: CASSLADSPGELFF.